The 31 T cell receptor beta chains below come from one sample, sequenced in a study of CD4+ T cells in melanoma. The assay was immunoSEQ multiplex PCR, and TCRdb's table has in-frame clones only and misses some. Of about 140,000 clones listed, roughly 91% are singletons. These receptors came from a human donor with melanoma.

V is TRBV28 and J is TRBJ2-7; D is possibly TRBD1 or TRBD2 (6 bases each). V lost 1 base and J 2 bases, leaving 9 bases between the germline ends. CDR1 MDHEN and CDR2 SYDVKM come from the germline V gene. The CDR3 length is 14 residues. The CDR3 loop reads CASSLLRGAYEQYF. As DNA, the CDR3 is TGTGCCAGCAGTTTATTAAGGGGGGCCTACGAGCAGTACTTC. The variable domain in full, with the rest retrieved from reference TRBV28 and TRBJ2-7, is DVKVTQSSRYLVKRTGEKVFLECVQDMDHENMFWYRQDPGLGLRLIYFSYDVKMKEKGDIPEGYSVSREKKERFSLILESASTNQTSMYLCASSLLRGAYEQYFGPGTRLTVT.

This chain connects TRBV6-5 to TRBJ2-6; weak D call: TRBD1 (5 bases). V was pared by 6 bases and J by 0 bases, with 9 bases between. Germline V gives CDR1 MNHEY, CDR2 SVGAGI. CDR3 size: 15 residues. CDR3 sequence reads: CASSEQGSGANVLTF. CDR3 coding DNA: TGTGCCAGCAGCGAGCAGGGCTCTGGGGCCAACGTCCTGACTTTC.

J is TRBJ1-5 and V is TRBV6-1; no reliable D call. CDR1 and CDR2 (germline): MNHNS, SASEGT. The CDR3 contains 13 residues. V lost 6 bases and J lost 4, with 10 bases in between. The CDR3 bases are TGTGCCAGCAGCCTACAATTAAATCAGCCCCAGCATTTT. As protein: CASSLQLNQPQHF.

V is TRBV27 and J is TRBJ2-4, with D hard to call. From germline, CDR1 is MNHEY and CDR2 SMNVEV (reference sequence). Trimming pared 2 bases from V and 4 bases from J, leaving 12 bases between. This CDR3 has 15 residues. As DNA, the CDR3 is TGTGCCAGCAGTTTAACCGGTTTGGGAAAAAACATTCAGTACTTC. Amino acids: CASSLTGLGKNIQYF.

The V and J genes are TRBV11-2 and TRBJ1-3; no firm D call. The CDR3 totals 11 residues. CDR1 is SGHAT and CDR2 is FQNNGV in the germline V gene. With 6 bases removed from V and 6 bases from J, the gap between germline ends came to 6 bases. CDR3 DNA: TGTGCCAGCAGTTCCATAAACACCATATATTTT. Translating gives CASSSINTIYF.

The gene calls are TRBV2 and TRBJ1-6; D might be TRBD1 (6 bases). This CDR3 comprises 14 residues. Looked up from germline, CDR1 is SNHLY and CDR2 is FYNNEI. V was cut by 4 bases and J by 4 bases, with 8 bases left in between. DNA for the CDR3: TGTGCCAGCAGTGTAGGGGGTTATAATTCACCCCTCCACTTT. It specifies CASSVGGYNSPLHF.

To note about this clone: This specimen includes other DNA sequences encoding the same CDR3. V and J are TRBV11-2 and TRBJ2-3; 10 bases agree with TRBD2. The CDR3 contains 19 residues. The V and J ends lost 1 base and 1 base, in that order; junction bases with no gene match: 11. Germline V CDR1 and CDR2: SGHAT, FQNNGV. As DNA, the CDR3 is TGTGCCAGCAGCTTAGTGCCTAGCGGGGGCCGGGGGGGCACAGATACGCAGTATTTT. This sequence encodes CASSLVPSGGRGGTDTQYF.

The chain is built from TRBV27 and TRBJ2-2; D uncertain. Germline-derived CDR1 and CDR2 are MNHEY and SMNVEV (reference sequence). Trimming stripped 5 bases from V and 6 bases from J, with 13 bases between. This CDR3 region has 14 residues. The DNA for the CDR3 is TGTGCCAGCAGTGCATTAAGGGTGGCCGGGGAGCTGTTTTTT. Protein product: CASSALRVAGELFF.

This chain uses TRBV4-1 with TRBJ2-3; 7 bases agree with TRBD1. CDR1 and CDR2 from the germline V gene are MGHRA and YSYEKL. V lost 1 base, J lost 4 bases, and 8 bases stayed unmatched. This CDR3 has 16 amino acids. CDR3 protein: CASSQVPGGGADTQYF. CDR3 in DNA: TGCGCCAGCAGCCAAGTTCCAGGGGGTGGAGCAGATACGCAGTATTTT.

The V call is TRBV20-1, the J call TRBJ1-6; no firm D call. The CDR3 totals 11 residues. From germline, CDR1 is DFQATT and CDR2 SNEGSKA (reference sequence). V dropped 5 bases and J dropped 15 bases, with 14 bases sitting between them. The CDR3 is CSASGPDGLHF. The CDR3 bases are TGCAGTGCTTCAGGACCCGACGGCCTCCACTTT.

The chain links TRBV5-6 to TRBJ1-1; tentative D call: TRBD1 (5 bases). The germline V gene encodes CDR1 SGHDT and CDR2 YYEEEE. Trimming took off 4 bases at V and 1 base at J, with 11 bases between the two ends. This CDR3 spans 14 amino acids. Here the CDR3 reads CASSPGDGNTEAFF. For the CDR3, the DNA is TGTGCCAGCAGCCCCGGGGACGGGAACACTGAAGCTTTCTTT.

The V and J genes are TRBV2 and TRBJ1-1; no definite D call. Per germline, CDR1 SNHLY and CDR2 FYNNEI. This CDR3 comprises 13 residues. V was pared by 7 bases and J by 3 bases, with 12 bases between. The CDR3 bases are TGTGCCAGCACATACAGCCGAGACACTGAAGCTTTCTTT. Its protein product is CASTYSRDTEAFF.

The chain carries TRBV27 and TRBJ2-7, with TRBD2 identical over 7 bases. This CDR3 is built from 16 residues. The germline gives CDR1 MNHEY, CDR2 SMNVEV (reference sequence). The junction had 8 bases not matched to a gene; V was cut back by 0 bases and J by 3 bases. CDR3 DNA sequence: TGTGCCAGCAGTTTATCCTGGGGAGGGGAAGGCTACGAGCAGTACTTC. This translates into CASSLSWGGEGYEQYF.

The genes are TRBV5-1 and TRBJ2-3; D uncertain. The V gene's germline CDR1 is SGHRS and CDR2 YFSETQ. The CDR3 length is 15 residues. Trimming took 4 bases from V and 3 from J, leaving 15 bases between them. CDR3 sequence reads: CASSRREPRTDTQYF. The CDR3 nucleotides read TGCGCCAGCAGCCGCCGCGAGCCACGGACAGATACGCAGTATTTT.

The chain recombines TRBV5-4 with TRBJ2-3; D might be TRBD2 (6 bases). The CDR3 has 17 amino acids. The V and J ends lost 0 bases and 0 bases respectively, with 14 bases between them. CDR1 and CDR2 from the germline V gene are SGHNT and YYREEE (reference sequence). The CDR3 coding sequence is TGTGCCAGCAGCTTGGCCGGGAGCGGAGCTAGCACAGATACGCAGTATTTT. Encoded protein: CASSLAGSGASTDTQYF.

The chain couples TRBV9 to TRBJ2-2; D perhaps matches TRBD2 (6 bases). The CDR3 is 12 residues long. Germline lookup yields CDR1 SGDLS and CDR2 YYNGEE. The germline V and J ends were trimmed by 7 bases and 8 bases, with 12 bases remaining between them. As DNA, the CDR3 is TGTGCCAGCGGCCGGGCGGGGGGGGAGCTGTTTTTT. This codes for CASGRAGGELFF.

This clone was recorded only once. V gene TRBV2 combines with J gene TRBJ1-2, with D hard to call. Looked up from germline, CDR1 is SNHLY and CDR2 is FYNNEI. The CDR3 contains 13 residues. Trimming removed 2 bases at V and 7 bases at J, with 11 bases between. As DNA, the CDR3 is TGTGCCAGCAGTGAAATTGTCAGCCTTGGCTACACCTTC. Amino acid sequence: CASSEIVSLGYTF.

V is TRBV30 and J is TRBJ2-5; D gene uncertain. Germline V gives CDR1 GTSNPN, CDR2 SVGIG (reference sequence). The CDR3 is 12 residues long. V shed 0 bases and J shed 6 bases, with 8 bases lying between them. CDR3 amino acids: CAWSVQGKTQYF. The CDR3 region has the DNA TGTGCCTGGAGTGTACAAGGGAAGACCCAGTACTTC. Full variable domain (missing parts from reference TRBV30 and TRBJ2-5): SQTIHQWPATLVQPVGSPLSLECTVEGTSNPNLYWYRQAAGRGLQLLFYSVGIGQISSEVPQNLSASRPQDRQFILSSKKLLLSDSGFYLCAWSVQGKTQYFGPGTRLLVL.

V gene TRBV2 combines with J gene TRBJ1-2, with 9 bases lining up with TRBD1. Looked up from germline, CDR1 is SNHLY and CDR2 is FYNNEI. V trimming: 1 base; J trimming: 7 bases; junction bases outside the gene matches: 4. The CDR3 covers 14 residues. This CDR3 is CASSEGRDRAGYTF. The CDR3 nucleotides read TGTGCCAGCAGTGAAGGCAGGGACAGGGCTGGCTACACCTTC.

The chain carries TRBV5-1 and TRBJ1-2, with a weak D call TRBD1 (5 bases). Germline V CDR1 and CDR2: SGHRS, YFSETQ. Trimming stripped 0 bases from V and 4 bases from J, with 10 bases between. This CDR3 spans 14 amino acids. The CDR3 is CASSLAQATYGYTF. CDR3 DNA: TGCGCCAGCAGCTTGGCACAGGCTACCTATGGCTACACCTTC.

The rearrangement links TRBV10-3 to TRBJ2-7; 10 bases are a match to TRBD2. Per the germline V gene, CDR1 is ENHRY and CDR2 is SYGVKD. Trimming removed 5 bases from V and 0 bases from J; junction bases left unmatched: 7. This CDR3 has 16 amino acids. The CDR3 bases are TGTGCCATCAGTCGTAATAGCGGGGGGAGCTCCTACGAGCAGTACTTC. Residues: CAISRNSGGSSYEQYF.

This clone showed up just once. V and J are TRBV29-1 and TRBJ2-2; D is perhaps TRBD2 (7 bases). Germline CDR1 reads SQVTM; CDR2 reads ANQGSEA. The CDR3 consists of 13 residues. V gave up 7 bases and J gave up 4 bases, with 13 bases separating them. CDR3 in amino acids: CSGGGQGTGELFF. The CDR3 nucleotides are TGCAGCGGGGGGGGGCAGGGCACCGGGGAGCTGTTTTTT.

The gene calls are TRBV11-2 and TRBJ1-2; the D gene is possibly TRBD1 (5 bases). The CDR3 is 13 amino acids. Germline-derived CDR1 and CDR2 are SGHAT and FQNNGV. Trimming pared 8 bases from V and 4 bases from J, leaving 14 bases between. The CDR3 bases are TGTGCCAGCGGCGAGGGACTTATCTATGGCTACACCTTC. This codes for CASGEGLIYGYTF.

The chain links TRBV18 to TRBJ2-1, with 8 bases fitting TRBD2. CDR1 is KGHSH and CDR2 is LQKENI in the germline V gene. The CDR3 runs to 15 residues. V lost 6 bases to trimming and J lost 9 bases; unmatched junction nucleotides: 13. The CDR3 nucleotides read TGTGCCAGCTCCCTATCGCCTTTAGCGGGGAGTGAGCAGTTCTTC. Translation gives CASSLSPLAGSEQFF.

This clone was detected only once. The J gene is TRBJ1-2, the V gene TRBV4-1; the D is unclear. The CDR3 contains 15 residues. Germline CDR1 reads MGHRA; CDR2 reads YSYEKL. V was pared by 1 base and J by 5 bases, with 14 bases between. The chain's CDR3 is CASSQGQQLSYGYTF. DNA of the CDR3: TGCGCCAGCAGCCAAGGTCAGCAACTATCATATGGCTACACCTTC.

V usage is TRBV30 and J usage is TRBJ1-5, with a weak D call TRBD1 (6 bases). From germline, CDR1 is GTSNPN and CDR2 SVGIG (reference sequence). Trimming cost V 2 bases and J 0 bases, with 11 bases left between them. The CDR3 totals 15 residues. CDR3 residues: CAWSRQVNSNQPQHF. CDR3 coding DNA: TGTGCCTGGAGTCGACAGGTTAATAGCAATCAGCCCCAGCATTTT.

This clone was observed a handful of times. Other DNA sequences from this sample encode an identical CDR3 as well. V gene TRBV19 combines with J gene TRBJ1-1; 8 bases fit TRBD1. This CDR3 spans 14 amino acids. The V and J ends lost 1 base and 3 bases, in that order; junction bases with no gene match: 1. Germline V lookup: CDR1 LNHDA, CDR2 SQIVND (reference sequence). The CDR3 protein is CASSIGQGYTEAFF. The DNA of the CDR3 is TGTGCCAGTAGTATAGGACAGGGGTACACTGAAGCTTTCTTT.

The chain carries TRBV5-1 and TRBJ2-7, with 7 positions matching TRBD2. The V gene end was trimmed by 4 bases and the J gene end by 3 bases; junction bases not matched to a gene: 10. Germline V lookup: CDR1 SGHRS, CDR2 YFSETQ. This CDR3 contains 15 residues. The CDR3 spells CASSPIPSGNYEQYF. CDR3 nucleotide sequence: TGCGCCAGCAGCCCAATCCCTAGCGGAAACTACGAGCAGTACTTC.

The chain is built from TRBV9 and TRBJ2-2; D is possibly TRBD1 (5 bases). Trimming cost V 3 bases and J 5 bases, with 14 bases left between them. Germline assignment: CDR1 SGDLS and CDR2 YYNGEE. The CDR3 has 15 amino acids. DNA of the CDR3: TGTGCCAGCAGCGATCAGGGCCCGCGGACCGGGGAGCTGTTTTTT. Protein product: CASSDQGPRTGELFF.

The chain recombines TRBV5-4 with TRBJ1-2; D is unclear. Germline V lookup: CDR1 SGHNT, CDR2 YYREEE (reference sequence). Deletions cut 0 bases from V and 8 bases from J, with 11 bases between. The CDR3 contains 13 residues. The CDR3 region is CASSLELYLGYTF. DNA for the CDR3: TGTGCCAGCAGCTTGGAGCTATATTTGGGCTACACCTTC.

This clone was picked up a small number of times. The V and J genes are TRBV30 and TRBJ1-1; D perhaps matches TRBD1 (5 bases). The length of the CDR3 is 12 residues. V dropped 2 bases and J dropped 8 bases, with 12 bases sitting between them. The germline V gene has CDR1 GTSNPN and CDR2 SVGIG (reference sequence). CDR3 protein: CAWSRGPEEAFF. CDR3 bases: TGTGCCTGGAGTCGGGGCCCGGAGGAAGCTTTCTTT.